This entry is about one TCR beta chain. This sample is drawn from a study of control samples from healthy donors and cancer patients. The V gene lost 5 bases and the J gene lost 10 bases, with 15 bases spanning the gap. This CDR3 contains 13 residues. TCRdb keeps only in-frame clones here, not all; method: immunoSEQ multiplex PCR. The sample holds 120,000 to 150,000 clones, around 94% seen once. This sequence originates from a man in his forties or fifties in good health. The chain employs TRBV12-3 or TRBV12-4 and TRBJ2-1; D remains ambiguous. Sequencing input: blood. The DNA for the CDR3 is TGTGCCAGCAGTACCGGGCCCCAAAGGGAGCAGTTCTTC. Its protein is CASSTGPQREQFF.